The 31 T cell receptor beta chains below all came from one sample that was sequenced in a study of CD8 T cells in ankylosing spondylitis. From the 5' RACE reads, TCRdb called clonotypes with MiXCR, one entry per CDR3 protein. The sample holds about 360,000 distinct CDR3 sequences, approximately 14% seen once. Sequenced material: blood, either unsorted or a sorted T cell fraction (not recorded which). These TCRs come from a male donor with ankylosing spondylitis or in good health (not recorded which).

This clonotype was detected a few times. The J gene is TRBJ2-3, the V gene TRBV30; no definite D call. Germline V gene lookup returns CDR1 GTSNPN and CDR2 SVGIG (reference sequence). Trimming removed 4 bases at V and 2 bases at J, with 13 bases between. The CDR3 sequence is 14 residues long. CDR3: CAWIPKTPTDTQYF. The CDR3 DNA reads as TGTGCCTGGATTCCTAAGACGCCCACAGATACGCAGTATTTT.

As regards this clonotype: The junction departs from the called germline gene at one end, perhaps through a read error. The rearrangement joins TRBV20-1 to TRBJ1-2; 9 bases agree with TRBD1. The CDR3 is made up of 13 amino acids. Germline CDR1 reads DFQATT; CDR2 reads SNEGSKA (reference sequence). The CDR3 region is CSARGQGPSGKVF. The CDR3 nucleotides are TGCAGTGCTAGGGGACAGGGACCGTCCGGGAAAGTTTTC.

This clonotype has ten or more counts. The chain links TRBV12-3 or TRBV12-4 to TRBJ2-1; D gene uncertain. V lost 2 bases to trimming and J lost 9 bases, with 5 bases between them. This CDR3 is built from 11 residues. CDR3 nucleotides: TGTGCCAGCAGTTTAAGGAGTGAGCAGTTCTTC. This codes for CASSLRSEQFF.

The CDR3 is CASSSSVGKGEGNSYEQYF. The DNA for the CDR3 is TGTGCCAGCAGTTCGAGTGTGGGAAAGGGAGAGGGAAACTCCTACGAGCAGTACTTC. The chain combines TRBV12-3 or TRBV12-4 with TRBJ2-7, with TRBD2 as a possible D gene (5 bases). The CDR3 runs 19 residues. Deletions cut 4 bases from V and 0 bases from J, with 25 bases between.

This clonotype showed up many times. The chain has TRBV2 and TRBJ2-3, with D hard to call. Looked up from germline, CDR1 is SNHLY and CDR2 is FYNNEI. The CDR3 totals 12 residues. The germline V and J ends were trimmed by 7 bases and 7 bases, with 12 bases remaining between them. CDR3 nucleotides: TGTGCCAGCACGGGCCCGGTAAATACGCAGTATTTT. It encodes CASTGPVNTQYF.

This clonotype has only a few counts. The CDR3, as DNA: TGCGCCAGCAGCCTGTACGACGGAACCTACGAGCAGTACTTC. Encoded protein: CASSLYDGTYEQYF. The chain recombines TRBV5-1 with TRBJ2-7; D is unresolved. CDR3 length equals 14 residues. The V gene's germline CDR1 is SGHRS and CDR2 YFSETQ. V was clipped by 4 bases and J by 2 bases, with 13 bases between them.

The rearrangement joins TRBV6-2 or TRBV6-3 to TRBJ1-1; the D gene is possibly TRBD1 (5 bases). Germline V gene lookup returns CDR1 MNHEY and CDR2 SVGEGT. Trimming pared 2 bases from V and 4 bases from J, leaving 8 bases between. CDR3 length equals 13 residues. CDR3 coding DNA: TGTGCCAGCAGTTACGCAGGGACCACTGAAGCTTTCTTT. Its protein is CASSYAGTTEAFF.

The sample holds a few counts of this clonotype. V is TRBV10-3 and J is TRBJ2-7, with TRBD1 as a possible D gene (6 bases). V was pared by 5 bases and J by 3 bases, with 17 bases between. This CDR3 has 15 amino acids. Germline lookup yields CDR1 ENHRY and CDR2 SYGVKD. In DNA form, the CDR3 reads TGTGCCATCAGTCCCCTCGAGGCAGGGGACTACGAGCAGTACTTC. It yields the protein CAISPLEAGDYEQYF.

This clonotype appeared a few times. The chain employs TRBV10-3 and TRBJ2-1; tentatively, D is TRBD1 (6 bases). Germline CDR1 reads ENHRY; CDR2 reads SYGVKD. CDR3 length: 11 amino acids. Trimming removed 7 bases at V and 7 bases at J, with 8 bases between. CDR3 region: CAINTGNEQFF. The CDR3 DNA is TGTGCCATCAATACAGGGAATGAGCAGTTCTTC.

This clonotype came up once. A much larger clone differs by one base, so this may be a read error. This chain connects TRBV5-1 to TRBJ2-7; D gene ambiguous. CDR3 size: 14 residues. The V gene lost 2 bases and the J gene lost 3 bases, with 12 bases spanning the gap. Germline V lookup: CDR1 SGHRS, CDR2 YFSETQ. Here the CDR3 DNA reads TGCGCCAGCAGCTTAAGTGACGAGAACTACGAGCAGTACTTC. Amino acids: CASSLSDENYEQYF.

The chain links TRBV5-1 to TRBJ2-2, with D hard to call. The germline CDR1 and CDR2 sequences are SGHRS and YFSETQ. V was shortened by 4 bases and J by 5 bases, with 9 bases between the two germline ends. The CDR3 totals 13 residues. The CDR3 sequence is CASSPGMTGELFF. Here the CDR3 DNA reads TGCGCCAGCAGCCCGGGCATGACCGGGGAGCTGTTTTTT.

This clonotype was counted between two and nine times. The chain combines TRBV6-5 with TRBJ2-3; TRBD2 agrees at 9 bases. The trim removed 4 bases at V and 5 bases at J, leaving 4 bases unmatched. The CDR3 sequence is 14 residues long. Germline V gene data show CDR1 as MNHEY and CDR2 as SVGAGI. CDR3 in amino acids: CASSWAGGGDTQYF. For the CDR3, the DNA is TGTGCCAGCAGTTGGGCGGGGGGGGGAGATACGCAGTATTTT.

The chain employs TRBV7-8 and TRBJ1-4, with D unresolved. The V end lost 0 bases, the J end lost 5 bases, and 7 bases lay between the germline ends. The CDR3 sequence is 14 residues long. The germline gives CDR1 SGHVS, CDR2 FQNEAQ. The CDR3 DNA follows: TGTGCCAGCAGCTTAGCGTCCAAGAATGAAAAACTGTTTTTT. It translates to CASSLASKNEKLFF.

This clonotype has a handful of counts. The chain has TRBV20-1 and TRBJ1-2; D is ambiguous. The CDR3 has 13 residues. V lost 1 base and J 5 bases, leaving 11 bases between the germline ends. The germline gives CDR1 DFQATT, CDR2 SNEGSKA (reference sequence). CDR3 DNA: TGCAGTGCTAGAGGGGGTGGAGGATATGGCTACACCTTC. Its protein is CSARGGGGYGYTF.

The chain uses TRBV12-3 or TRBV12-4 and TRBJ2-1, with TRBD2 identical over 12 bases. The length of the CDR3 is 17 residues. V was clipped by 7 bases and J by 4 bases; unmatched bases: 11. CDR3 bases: TGTGCCAGCACTCAACCGGGACTAGCGGGTACTTACAATGAGCAGTTCTTC. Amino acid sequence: CASTQPGLAGTYNEQFF.

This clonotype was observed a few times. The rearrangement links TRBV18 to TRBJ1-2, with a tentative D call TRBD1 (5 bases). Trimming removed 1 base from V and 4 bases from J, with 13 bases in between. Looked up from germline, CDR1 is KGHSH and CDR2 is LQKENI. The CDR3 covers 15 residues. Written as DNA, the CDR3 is TGTGCCAGCTCACCACAGAATGCAGGGACCTATGGCTACACCTTC. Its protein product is CASSPQNAGTYGYTF.

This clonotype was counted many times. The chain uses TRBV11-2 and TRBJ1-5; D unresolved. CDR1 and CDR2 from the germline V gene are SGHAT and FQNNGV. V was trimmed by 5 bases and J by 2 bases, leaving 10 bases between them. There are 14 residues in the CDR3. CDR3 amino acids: CASSGLGGNQPQHF. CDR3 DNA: TGTGCCAGCAGCGGCCTTGGGGGCAATCAGCCCCAGCATTTT.

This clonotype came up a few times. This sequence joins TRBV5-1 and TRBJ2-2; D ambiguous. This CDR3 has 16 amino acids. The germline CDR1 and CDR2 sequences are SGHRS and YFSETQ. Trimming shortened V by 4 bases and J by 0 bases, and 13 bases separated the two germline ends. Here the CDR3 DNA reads TGCGCCAGCAGCGGTCAGCTCGAGCCGAACACCGGGGAGCTGTTTTTT. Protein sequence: CASSGQLEPNTGELFF.

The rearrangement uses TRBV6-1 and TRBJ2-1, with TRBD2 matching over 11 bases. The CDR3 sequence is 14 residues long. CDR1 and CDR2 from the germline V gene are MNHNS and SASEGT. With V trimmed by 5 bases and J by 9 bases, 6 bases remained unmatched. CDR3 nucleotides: TGTGCCAGCAGTCCGGGACTAGCGGTACTTGAGCAGTTCTTC. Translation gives CASSPGLAVLEQFF.

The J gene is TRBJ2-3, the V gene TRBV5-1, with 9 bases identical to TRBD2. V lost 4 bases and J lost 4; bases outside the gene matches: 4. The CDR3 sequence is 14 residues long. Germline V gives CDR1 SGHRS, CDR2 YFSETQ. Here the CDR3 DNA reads TGCGCCAGCAGCGTAGCGGGGGTGTCAGATACGCAGTATTTT. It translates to CASSVAGVSDTQYF. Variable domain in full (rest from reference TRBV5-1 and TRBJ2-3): KAGVTQTPRYLIKTRGQQVTLSCSPISGHRSVSWYQQTPGQGLQFLFEYFSETQRNKGNFPGRFSGRQFSNSRSEMNVSTLELGDSALYLCASSVAGVSDTQYFGPGTRLTVL.

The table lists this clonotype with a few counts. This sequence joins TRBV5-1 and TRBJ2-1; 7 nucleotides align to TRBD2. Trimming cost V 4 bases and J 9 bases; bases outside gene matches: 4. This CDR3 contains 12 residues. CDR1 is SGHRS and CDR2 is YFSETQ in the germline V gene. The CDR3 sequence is CASSLRETEQFF. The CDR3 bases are TGCGCCAGCAGCCTGCGGGAGACTGAGCAGTTCTTC.

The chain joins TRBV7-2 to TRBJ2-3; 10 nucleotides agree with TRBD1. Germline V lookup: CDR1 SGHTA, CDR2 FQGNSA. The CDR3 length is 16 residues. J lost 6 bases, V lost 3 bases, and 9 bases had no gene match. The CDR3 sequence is CASSFQTGGGGDTQYF. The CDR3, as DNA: TGTGCCAGCAGCTTCCAGACAGGGGGCGGTGGTGATACGCAGTATTTT.

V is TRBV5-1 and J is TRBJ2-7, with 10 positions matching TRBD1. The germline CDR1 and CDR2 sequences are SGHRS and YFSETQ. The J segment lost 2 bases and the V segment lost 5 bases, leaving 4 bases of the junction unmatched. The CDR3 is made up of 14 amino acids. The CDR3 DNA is TGCGCCAGCAGAGTCGGGACAGGGGCCTACGAGCAGTACTTC. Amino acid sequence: CASRVGTGAYEQYF.

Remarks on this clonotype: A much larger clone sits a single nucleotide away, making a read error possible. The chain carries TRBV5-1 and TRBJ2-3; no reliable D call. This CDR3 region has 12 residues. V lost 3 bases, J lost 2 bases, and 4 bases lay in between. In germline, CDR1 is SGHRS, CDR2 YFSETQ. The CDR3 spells CASSWDTDTQYF. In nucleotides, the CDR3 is TGCGCCAGCAGCTGGGACACAGATACGCAGTATTTT. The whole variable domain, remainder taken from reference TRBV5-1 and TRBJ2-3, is KAGVTQTPRYLIKTRGQQVTLSCSPISGHRSVSWYQQTPGQGLQFLFEYFSETQRNKGNFPGRFSGRQFSNSRSEMNVSTLELGDSALYLCASSWDTDTQYFGPGTRLTVL.

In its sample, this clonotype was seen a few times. CDR3 amino acids: CASSLIPGQGLDEQYF. CDR3 DNA: TGTGCCAGCAGTTTGATACCGGGACAGGGTCTCGACGAGCAGTACTTC. V is TRBV12-3 or TRBV12-4 and J is TRBJ2-7, with 9 bases aligning to TRBD1. There are 16 residues in the CDR3. With V trimmed by 3 bases and J by 5 bases, 11 bases remained unmatched.

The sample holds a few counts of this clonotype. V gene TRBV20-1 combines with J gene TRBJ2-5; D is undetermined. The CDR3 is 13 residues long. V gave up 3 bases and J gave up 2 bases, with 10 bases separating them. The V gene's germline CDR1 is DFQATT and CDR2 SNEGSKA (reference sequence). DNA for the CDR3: TGCAGTGCTAGCCGGACGGCTCAAGAGACCCAGTACTTC. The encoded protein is CSASRTAQETQYF.

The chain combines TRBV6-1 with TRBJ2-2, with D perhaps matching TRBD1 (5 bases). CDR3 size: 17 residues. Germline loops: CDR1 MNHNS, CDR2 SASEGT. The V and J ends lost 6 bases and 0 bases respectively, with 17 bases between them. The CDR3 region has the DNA TGTGCCAGCAGCCAAGACCCCCGACAGACGAACACCGGGGAGCTGTTTTTT. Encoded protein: CASSQDPRQTNTGELFF.

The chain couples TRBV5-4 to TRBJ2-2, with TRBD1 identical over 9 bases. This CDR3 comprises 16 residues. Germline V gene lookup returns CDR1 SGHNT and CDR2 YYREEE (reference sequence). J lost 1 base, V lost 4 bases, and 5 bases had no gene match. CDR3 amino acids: CASSPGQGWNTGELFF. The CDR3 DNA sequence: TGTGCCAGCAGCCCAGGACAGGGGTGGAACACCGGGGAGCTGTTTTTT.

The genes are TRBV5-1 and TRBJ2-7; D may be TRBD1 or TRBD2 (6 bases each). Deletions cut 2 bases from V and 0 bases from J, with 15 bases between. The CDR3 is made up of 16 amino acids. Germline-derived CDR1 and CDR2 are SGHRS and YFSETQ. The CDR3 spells CASSFQTGALSYEQYF. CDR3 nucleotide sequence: TGCGCCAGCAGCTTTCAAACGGGGGCCCTCTCCTACGAGCAGTACTTC.

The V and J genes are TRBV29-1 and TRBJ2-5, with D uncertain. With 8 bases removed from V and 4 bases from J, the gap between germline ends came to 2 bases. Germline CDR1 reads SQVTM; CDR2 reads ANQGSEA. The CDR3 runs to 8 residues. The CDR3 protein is CSTETQYF. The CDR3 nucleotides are TGCAGCACAGAGACCCAGTACTTC.

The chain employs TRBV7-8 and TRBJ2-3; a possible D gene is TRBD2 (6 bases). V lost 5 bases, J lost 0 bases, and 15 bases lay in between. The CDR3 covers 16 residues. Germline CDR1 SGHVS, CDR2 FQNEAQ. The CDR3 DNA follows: TGTGCCAGCAGCCCCGGGAGCGGGTTAAGCACAGATACGCAGTATTTT. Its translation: CASSPGSGLSTDTQYF. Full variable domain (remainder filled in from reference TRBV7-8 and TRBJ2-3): GAGVSQSPRYKVAKRGQDVALRCDPISGHVSLFWYQQALGQGPEFLTYFQNEAQLDKSGLPSDRFFAERPEGSVSTLKIQRTQQEDSAVYLCASSPGSGLSTDTQYFGPGTRLTVL.